Sequencing of this T cell receptor (beta chain) was carried out in a study of cytomegalovirus exposure and HLA in healthy donors. Overall study results and limits: Reports state that TCR beta sequences accurately predicted most subjects' HLA-A and HLA-B alleles.

The donors comprised healthy bone marrow donors. Note on this clone: Its antigen is as yet unknown.

The PCR contained 60 Vbeta and 13 Jbeta primers. Assay used: immunoSEQ multiplex PCR; TCRdb lists only in-frame clones, some missing. The table lists over 75,000 clones, 78% of them singletons. Germline V CDR1 and CDR2: SQVTM, ANQGSEA. V lost 7 bases to trimming and J lost 4 bases, with 16 bases between them. This CDR3 is 13 amino acids long. This clonotype was sampled from an older woman in good health and CMV-seronegative. This rearrangement joins TRBV29-1 to TRBJ2-5; D possibly corresponds to TRBD1 (5 bases). Sequencing was performed on PBMCs. Here the CDR3 reads CSALSWGGETQYF. The CDR3 coding sequence is TGCAGCGCCCTTTCGTGGGGCGGAGAGACCCAGTACTTC.